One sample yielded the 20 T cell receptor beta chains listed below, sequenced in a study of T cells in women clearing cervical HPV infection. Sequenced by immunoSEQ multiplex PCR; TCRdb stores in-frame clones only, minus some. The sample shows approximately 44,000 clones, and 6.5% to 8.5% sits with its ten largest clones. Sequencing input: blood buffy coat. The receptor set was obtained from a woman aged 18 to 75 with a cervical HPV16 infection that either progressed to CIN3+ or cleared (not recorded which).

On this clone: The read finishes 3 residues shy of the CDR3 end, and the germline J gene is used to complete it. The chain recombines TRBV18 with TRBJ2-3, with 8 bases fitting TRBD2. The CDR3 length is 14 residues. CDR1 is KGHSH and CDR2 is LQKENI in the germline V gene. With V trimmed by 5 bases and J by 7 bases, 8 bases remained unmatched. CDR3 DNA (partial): TGTGCCAGCTCATTATCGGGGGGGCCTTATACG. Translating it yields CASSLSGGPYT. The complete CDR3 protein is CASSLSGGPYTQYF.

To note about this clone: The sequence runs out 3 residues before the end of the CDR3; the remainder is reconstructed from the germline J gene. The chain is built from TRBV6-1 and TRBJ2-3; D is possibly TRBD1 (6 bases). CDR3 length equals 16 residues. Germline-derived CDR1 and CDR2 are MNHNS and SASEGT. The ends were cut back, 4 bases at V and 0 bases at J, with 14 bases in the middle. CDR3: CASSAWTASSTDTQYF. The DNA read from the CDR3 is TGTGCCAGCAGTGCCTGGACAGCATCTAGCACAGATACG.

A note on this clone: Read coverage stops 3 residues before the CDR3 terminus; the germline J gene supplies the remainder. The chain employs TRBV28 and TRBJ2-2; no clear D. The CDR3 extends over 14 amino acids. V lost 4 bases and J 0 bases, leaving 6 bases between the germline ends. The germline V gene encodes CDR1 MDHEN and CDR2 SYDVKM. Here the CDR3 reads CASSSYSNTGELFF. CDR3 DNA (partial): TGTGCCAGCAGTTCTTACTCGAACACCGGGGAG. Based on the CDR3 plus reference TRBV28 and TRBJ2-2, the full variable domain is DVKVTQSSRYLVKRTGEKVFLECVQDMDHENMFWYRQDPGLGLRLIYFSYDVKMKEKGDIPEGYSVSREKKERFSLILESASTNQTSMYLCASSSYSNTGELFFGEGSRLTVL.

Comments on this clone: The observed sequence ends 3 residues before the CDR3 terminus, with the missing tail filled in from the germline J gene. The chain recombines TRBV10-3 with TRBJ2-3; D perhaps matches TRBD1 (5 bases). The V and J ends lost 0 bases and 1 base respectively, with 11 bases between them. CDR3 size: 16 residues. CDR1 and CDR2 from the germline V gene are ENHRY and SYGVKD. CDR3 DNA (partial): TGTGCCATCAGTGAGTCGTCGCTAGGGGGCACAGATACG. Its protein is CAISESSLGGTDT. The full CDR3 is CAISESSLGGTDTQYF.

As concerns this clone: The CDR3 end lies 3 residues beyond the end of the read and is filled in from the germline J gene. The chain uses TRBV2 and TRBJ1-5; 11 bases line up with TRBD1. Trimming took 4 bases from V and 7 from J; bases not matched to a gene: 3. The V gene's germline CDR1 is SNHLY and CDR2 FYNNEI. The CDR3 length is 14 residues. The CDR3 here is CASSGGQGGQPQHF. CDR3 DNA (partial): TGTGCCAGCAGTGGGGGACAGGGGGGACAGCCC.

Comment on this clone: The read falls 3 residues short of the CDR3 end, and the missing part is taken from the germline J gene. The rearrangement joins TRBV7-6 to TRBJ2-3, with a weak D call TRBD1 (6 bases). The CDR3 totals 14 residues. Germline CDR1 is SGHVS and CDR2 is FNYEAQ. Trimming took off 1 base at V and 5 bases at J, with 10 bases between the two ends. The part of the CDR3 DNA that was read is TGTGCCAGCAGCTTAGTACAGGGTGGAGATACG. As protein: CASSLVQGGDT. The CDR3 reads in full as CASSLVQGGDTQYF.

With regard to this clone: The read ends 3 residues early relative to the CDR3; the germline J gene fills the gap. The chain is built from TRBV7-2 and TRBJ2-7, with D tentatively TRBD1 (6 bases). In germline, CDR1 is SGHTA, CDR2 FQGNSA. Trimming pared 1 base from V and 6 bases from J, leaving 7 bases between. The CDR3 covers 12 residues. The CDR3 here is CASSLGGLEQYF. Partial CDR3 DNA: TGTGCCAGCAGCTTAGGGGGGCTCGAG.

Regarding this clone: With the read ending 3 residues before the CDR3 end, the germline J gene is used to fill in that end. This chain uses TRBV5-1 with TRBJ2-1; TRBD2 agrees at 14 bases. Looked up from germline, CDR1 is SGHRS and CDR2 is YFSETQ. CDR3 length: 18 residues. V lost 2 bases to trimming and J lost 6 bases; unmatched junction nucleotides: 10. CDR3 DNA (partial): TGCGCCAGCAGCTTCCGAACAGGGGGGACTAGCGGGAGCAATGAG. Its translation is CASSFRTGGTSGSNE. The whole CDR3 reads CASSFRTGGTSGSNEQFF. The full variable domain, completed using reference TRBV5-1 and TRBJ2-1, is KAGVTQTPRYLIKTRGQQVTLSCSPISGHRSVSWYQQTPGQGLQFLFEYFSETQRNKGNFPGRFSGRQFSNSRSEMNVSTLELGDSALYLCASSFRTGGTSGSNEQFFGPGTRLTVL.

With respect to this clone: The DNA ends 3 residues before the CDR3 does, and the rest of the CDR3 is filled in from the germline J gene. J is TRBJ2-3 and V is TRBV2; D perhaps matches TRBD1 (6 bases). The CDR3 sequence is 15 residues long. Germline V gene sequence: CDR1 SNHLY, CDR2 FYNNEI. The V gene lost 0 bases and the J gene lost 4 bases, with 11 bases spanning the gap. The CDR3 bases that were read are TGTGCCAGCAGTGAAGCGTTGGGGGCCGCAGATACG. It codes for CASSEALGAADT. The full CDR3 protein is CASSEALGAADTQYF.

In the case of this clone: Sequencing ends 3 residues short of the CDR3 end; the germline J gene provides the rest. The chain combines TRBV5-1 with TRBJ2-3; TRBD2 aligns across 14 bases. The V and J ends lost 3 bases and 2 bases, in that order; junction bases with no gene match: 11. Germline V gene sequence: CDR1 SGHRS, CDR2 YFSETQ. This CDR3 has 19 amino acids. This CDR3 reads CASSSPRTSGRSNTDTQYF. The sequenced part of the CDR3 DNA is TGCGCCAGCAGCTCCCCAAGGACTAGCGGGAGGTCTAACACAGATACG.

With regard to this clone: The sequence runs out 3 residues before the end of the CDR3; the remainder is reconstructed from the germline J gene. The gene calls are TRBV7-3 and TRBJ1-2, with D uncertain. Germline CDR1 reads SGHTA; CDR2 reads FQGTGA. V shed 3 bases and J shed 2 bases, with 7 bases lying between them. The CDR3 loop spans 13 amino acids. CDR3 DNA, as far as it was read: TGTGCCAGCAGCTTCGGGTCGAACTATGGC. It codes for CASSFGSNYG. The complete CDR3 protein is CASSFGSNYGYTF.

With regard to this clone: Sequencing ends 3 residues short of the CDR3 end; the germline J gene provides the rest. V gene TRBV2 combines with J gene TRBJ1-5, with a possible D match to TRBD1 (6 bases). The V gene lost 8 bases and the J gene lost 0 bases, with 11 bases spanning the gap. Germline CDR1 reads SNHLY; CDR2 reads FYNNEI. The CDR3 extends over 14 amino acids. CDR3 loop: CASYRTDSNQPQHF. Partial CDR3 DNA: TGTGCCAGCTACCGGACAGATAGCAATCAGCCC.

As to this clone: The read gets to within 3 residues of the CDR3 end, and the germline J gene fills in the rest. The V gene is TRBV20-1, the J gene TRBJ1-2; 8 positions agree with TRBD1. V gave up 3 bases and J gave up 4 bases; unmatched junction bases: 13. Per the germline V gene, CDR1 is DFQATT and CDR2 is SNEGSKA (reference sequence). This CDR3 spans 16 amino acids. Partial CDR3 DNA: TGCAGTGCTAGGCCTTATGACAGGGGTTCCTTCTATGGC. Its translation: CSARPYDRGSFYG. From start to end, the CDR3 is CSARPYDRGSFYGYTF.

The CDR3: CASSQDRGGVIEGYTF. The part of the CDR3 DNA that was read is TGCGCCAGCAGCCAAGATAGGGGAGGTGTAATCGAAGGC. The rearrangement joins TRBV4-1 to TRBJ1-2; tentative D call: TRBD1 (5 bases). The read comes to an end 3 residues before the CDR3 does, leaving the germline J gene to fill in the end. CDR1 and CDR2 (germline): MGHRA, YSYEKL. The CDR3 covers 16 residues.

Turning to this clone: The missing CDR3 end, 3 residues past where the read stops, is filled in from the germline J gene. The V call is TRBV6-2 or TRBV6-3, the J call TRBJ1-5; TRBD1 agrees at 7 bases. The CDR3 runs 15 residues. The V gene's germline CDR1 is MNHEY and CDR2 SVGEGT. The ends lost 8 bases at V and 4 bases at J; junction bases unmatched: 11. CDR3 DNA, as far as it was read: TGTGCCAGCGCTAAAGACCGGGACAGAAATCAGCCC. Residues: CASAKDRDRNQP. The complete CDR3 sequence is CASAKDRDRNQPQHF.

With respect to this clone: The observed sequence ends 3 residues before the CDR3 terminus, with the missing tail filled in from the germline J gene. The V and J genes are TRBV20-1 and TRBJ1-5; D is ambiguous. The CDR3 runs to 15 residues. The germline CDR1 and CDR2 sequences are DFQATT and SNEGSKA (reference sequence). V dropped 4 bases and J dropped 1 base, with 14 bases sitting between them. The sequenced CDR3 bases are TGCAGTGCTATCTCAGCGGGGTTCAGCAATCAGCCC. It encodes CSAISAGFSNQP. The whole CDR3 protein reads CSAISAGFSNQPQHF.

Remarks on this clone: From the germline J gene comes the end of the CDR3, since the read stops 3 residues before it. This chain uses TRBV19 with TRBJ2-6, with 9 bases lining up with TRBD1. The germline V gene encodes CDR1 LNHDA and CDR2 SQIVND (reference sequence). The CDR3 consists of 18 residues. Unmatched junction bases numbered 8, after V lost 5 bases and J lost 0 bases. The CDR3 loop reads CASSAPGQGPSGANVLTF. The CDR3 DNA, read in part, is TGTGCCAGTAGTGCCCCGGGACAGGGACCCTCTGGGGCCAACGTC.

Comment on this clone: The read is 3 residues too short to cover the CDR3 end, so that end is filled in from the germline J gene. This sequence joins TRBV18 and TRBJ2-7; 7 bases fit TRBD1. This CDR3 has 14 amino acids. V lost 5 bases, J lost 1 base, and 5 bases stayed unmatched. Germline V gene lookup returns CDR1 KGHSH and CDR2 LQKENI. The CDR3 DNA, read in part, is TGTGCCAGCTCAGACAGGGTAACGTCCTACGAG. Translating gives CASSDRVTSYE. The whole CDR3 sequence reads CASSDRVTSYEQYF.

CDR3 sequence: CASSRPGQGDYEQYF. CDR3 DNA (partial): TGTGCCAGCAGTCGACCGGGACAGGGGGACTACGAG. V is TRBV5-4 and J is TRBJ2-7; the match to TRBD1 covers 11 bases. The CDR3 end lies 3 residues beyond the end of the read and is filled in from the germline J gene. J gave up 3 bases and V 5 bases, and 7 bases lay outside the gene matches. The CDR3 contains 15 residues. Germline CDR1 and CDR2: SGHNT and YYREEE (reference sequence).

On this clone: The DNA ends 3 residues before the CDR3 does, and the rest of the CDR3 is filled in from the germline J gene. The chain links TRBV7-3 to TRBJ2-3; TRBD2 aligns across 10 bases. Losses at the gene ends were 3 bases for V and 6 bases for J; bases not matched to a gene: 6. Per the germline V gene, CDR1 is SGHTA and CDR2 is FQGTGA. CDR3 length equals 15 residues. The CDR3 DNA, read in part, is TGTGCCAGCAGCTTGGGTAGCGGGAGGTTCGATACG. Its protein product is CASSLGSGRFDT. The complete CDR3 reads CASSLGSGRFDTQYF.